This paragraph reports one TCR beta chain. Its specificity is not known. Libraries were prepared by immunoSEQ multiplex PCR; TCRdb keeps only in-frame clonotypes and omits some of them. The sample comprises about 27,000 clones, 78% of which are singletons, and roughly a third rests with the top ten. This CDR3 is built from 14 residues. Deletions cut 3 bases from V and 5 bases from J, with 10 bases between. In germline, CDR1 is ENHRY, CDR2 SYGVKD. These data come from a study of PD-1 blockade in classical Hodgkin lymphoma. Study-level findings and limits: Patients with a complete response exhibited baseline diversity comparable to newly diagnosed patients. TCR diversity rose significantly by C4D1 in CD4+ but not CD8+ cells. The origin of the repertoire differences remains undefined, with disease activity or prior therapy as possible causes.

All patients relapsed after autologous stem cell transplantation, and brentuximab vedotin exposure varied. The TCR originated in a human donor with classical Hodgkin lymphoma. J is TRBJ2-2 and V is TRBV10-3, with D unclear. This sample comprised peripheral blood mononuclear cells (PBMCs), obtained before the second cycle of nivolumab. CDR3 coding DNA: TGTGCCATCAGTGACACCCGGAGTACCGGGGAGCTGTTTTTT. This gives the protein CAISDTRSTGELFF.